What follows are 8 T cell receptor beta chains derived from one specimen sequenced in a study of early T cells in non-severe SARS-CoV-2 infection. Via MiXCR, TCRdb re-called the 5' RACE reads, giving one row per CDR3 protein. Here the sample spans tens of thousands of distinct CDR3 sequences, about an eighth being singletons. This sample comprised whole blood, obtained at baseline. These receptors originate from an adult who was a healthcare worker with PCR-confirmed SARS-CoV-2 infection or an uninfected control (not recorded which).

The CDR3 loop reads CASSYQGTSGYLTLFF. CDR3 coding DNA: TGTGCCAGCAGCTACCAGGGGACTAGCGGGTACCTAACCCTGTTTTTT. This sequence joins TRBV7-2 and TRBJ2-2; TRBD2 aligns across 12 bases. Trimming at V came to 4 bases and at J to 14 bases, leaving 14 bases not matched to a gene. The CDR3 covers 16 residues. In germline, CDR1 is SGHTA, CDR2 FQGNSA.

This clonotype was seen ten or more times. This chain joins TRBV29-1 and TRBJ2-1; no clear D gene. V dropped 0 bases and J dropped 0 bases, with 18 bases sitting between them. CDR1 and CDR2 from the germline V gene are SQVTM and ANQGSEA. The CDR3 contains 18 residues. CDR3 amino acids: CSVEDRAMGFYSYNEQFF. As DNA, the CDR3 is TGCAGCGTTGAAGATAGGGCGATGGGGTTTTACTCCTACAATGAGCAGTTCTTC.

This clonotype was observed at least ten times. One end of the junction varies from germline; a read error may be responsible. The V call is TRBV3-1, the J call TRBJ1-2; TRBD1 matches at 7 bases. The CDR3 is made up of 15 amino acids. Germline loops: CDR1 LGHDT, CDR2 YNNKEL (reference sequence). The CDR3 nucleotides read TGTGTCAGCAGCGAAGGAGGGGGCCGGTGGTATGGCTACACCTTC. Its protein product is CVSSEGGGRWYGYTF.

A few counts support this clonotype. The chain joins TRBV12-3 or TRBV12-4 to TRBJ2-1; D may be TRBD1 (6 bases). V lost 5 bases and J 5 bases, leaving 10 bases between the germline ends. There are 13 residues in the CDR3. The CDR3: CASSRQEDNEQFF. The DNA of the CDR3 is TGTGCCAGCAGTAGACAGGAGGACAATGAGCAGTTCTTC.

This clonotype was observed many times. The chain links TRBV12-3 or TRBV12-4 to TRBJ2-1; 15 positions match TRBD2. Unmatched junction bases numbered 2, after V lost 6 bases and J lost 8 bases. The CDR3 runs 14 residues. CDR3 protein: CASRGLAGGDEQFF. In DNA, the CDR3 is TGTGCCAGCAGGGGACTAGCGGGGGGAGATGAGCAGTTCTTC.

The CDR3 loop reads CSGRGGGRTGELFF. In nucleotides, the CDR3 is TGCAGCGGCCGAGGAGGGGGCCGAACCGGGGAGCTGTTTTTT. The chain employs TRBV29-1 and TRBJ2-2, with D possibly being TRBD1 (7 bases). The V end was cut by 7 bases, the J end by 5 bases, with 17 bases between. Germline V gene lookup returns CDR1 SQVTM and CDR2 ANQGSEA. The CDR3 runs 14 residues.

The chain carries TRBV18 and TRBJ1-4, with 8 positions matching TRBD1. Germline CDR1 KGHSH, CDR2 LQKENI. The CDR3 sequence is 14 residues long. With V trimmed by 8 bases and J by 6 bases, 8 bases remained unmatched. The CDR3 region has the DNA TGTGCCAGCAGCTTCAGGGGGCCGGATGAAAAACTGTTTTTT. This codes for CASSFRGPDEKLFF. Full variable domain (remainder filled in from reference TRBV18 and TRBJ1-4): NAGVMQNPRHLVRRRGQEARLRCSPMKGHSHVYWYRQLPEEGLKFMVYLQKENIIDESGMPKERFSAEFPKEGPSILRIQQVVRGDSAAYFCASSFRGPDEKLFFGSGTQLSVL.

This clonotype has at least ten counts. This chain uses TRBV12-3 or TRBV12-4 with TRBJ1-6; D is ambiguous. The V end lost 6 bases, the J end lost 11 bases, and 11 bases lay between the germline ends. The CDR3 runs to 12 residues. CDR3 nucleotides: TGTGCCAGCAGCGGGTTTCTTCCACCCCTCCACTTT. This gives the protein CASSGFLPPLHF.